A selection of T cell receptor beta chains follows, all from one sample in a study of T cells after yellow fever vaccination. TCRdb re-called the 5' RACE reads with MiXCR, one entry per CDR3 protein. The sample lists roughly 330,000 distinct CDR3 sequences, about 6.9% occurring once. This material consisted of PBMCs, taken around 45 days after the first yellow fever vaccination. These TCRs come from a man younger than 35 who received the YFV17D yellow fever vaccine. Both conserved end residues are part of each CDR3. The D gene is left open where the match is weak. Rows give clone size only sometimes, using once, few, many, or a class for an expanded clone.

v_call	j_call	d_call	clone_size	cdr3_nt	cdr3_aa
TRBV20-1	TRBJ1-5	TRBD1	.	TGCAGTTCCGGGACAGGGAATCAGCCCCAGCATTTT	CSSGTGNQPQHF
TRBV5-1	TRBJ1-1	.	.	TGCGCCAGCAGCTTGGCGGGAGGGATGTTGGGCACTGAAGCTTTCTTT	CASSLAGGMLGTEAFF
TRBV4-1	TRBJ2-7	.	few	TGCGCCAGCAGCCAGGGGCGAGTGGCGGTAACCTCCTACGAGCAGTACTTC	CASSQGRVAVTSYEQYF
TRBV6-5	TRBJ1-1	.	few	TGTGCCAGCAGTTACTCGTCGAACACTGAAGCTTTCTTT	CASSYSSNTEAFF
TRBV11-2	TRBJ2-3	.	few	TGTGCCAGCAGCTTAGTTGCGCCCACAGATACGCAGTATTTT	CASSLVAPTDTQYF
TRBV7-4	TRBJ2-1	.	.	TGTGCCAGCAGCTTAGAATCCCGATACAATGAGCAGTTCTTC	CASSLESRYNEQFF
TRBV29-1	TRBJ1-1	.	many	TGCAGCGTTGCCAGGATGAACACTGAAGCTTTCTTT	CSVARMNTEAFF
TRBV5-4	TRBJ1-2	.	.	TGTGCCAGCAGTCCGCCTGGGACACTCAACTATGGCTACACCTTC	CASSPPGTLNYGYTF
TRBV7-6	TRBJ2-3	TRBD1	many	TGTGCCAGCAGCTCGGGACAGGGGCTCGATACGCAGTATTTT	CASSSGQGLDTQYF
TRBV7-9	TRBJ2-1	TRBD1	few	TGTGCCAGCAGCTTAGGGGACAGGGGCCACAATGAGCAGTTCTTC	CASSLGDRGHNEQFF
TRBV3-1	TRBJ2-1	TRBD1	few	TGTGCCAGCAGCTACACAGGGGTAGATGAGCAGTTCTTC	CASSYTGVDEQFF
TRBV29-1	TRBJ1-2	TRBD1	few	TGCAGCGTTGCCCCCGGGACAGGGGACTATGGCTACACCTTC	CSVAPGTGDYGYTF
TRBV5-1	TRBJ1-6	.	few	TGCGCCAGCAGCTTGGAAGCGGGTAGGTCTGCACCCCTCCACTTT	CASSLEAGRSAPLHF
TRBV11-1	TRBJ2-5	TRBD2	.	TGTGCCAGCAGCCTAAGCGAAATGAGCGGGGGGGCAGGAGAGACCCAGTACTTC	CASSLSEMSGGAGETQYF
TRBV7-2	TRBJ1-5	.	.	TGTGCCAGCAGCTACGGACGCCCAGAACAGCCCCAGCATTTT	CASSYGRPEQPQHF
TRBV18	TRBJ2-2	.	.	TGTGCCAGCTCACGAGAGGCTGGGGGGCGCACCGGGGAGCTGTTTTTT	CASSREAGGRTGELFF
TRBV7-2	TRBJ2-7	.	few	TGTGCCAGCAGCACGCAACAGGGAAACGAGCAGTACTTC	CASSTQQGNEQYF
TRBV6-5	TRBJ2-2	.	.	TGTGCCAGCAGTTACTCCCCCACCGTCACCGGGGAGCTGTTTTTT	CASSYSPTVTGELFF
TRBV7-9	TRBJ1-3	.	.	TGTGCCAGTACGGGCAGCGCCCGGGGCACCATATATTTT	CASTGSARGTIYF
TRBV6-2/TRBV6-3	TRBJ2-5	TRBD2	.	TGTGCCAGCAGTCACTCGCGGGGGGGCCAAGAGACCCAGTACTTC	CASSHSRGGQETQYF
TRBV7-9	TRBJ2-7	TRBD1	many	TGTGCCAGCAGCCCCTCGGAAGGACAGGGGGTTTTGGAGCAGTACTTC	CASSPSEGQGVLEQYF
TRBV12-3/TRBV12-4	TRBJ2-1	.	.	TGTGCCAGCAGTTTTATGGCGGCGGCCTACAATGAGCAGTTCTTC	CASSFMAAAYNEQFF
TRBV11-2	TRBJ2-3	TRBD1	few	TGTGCCAGCAGCTTATTACCCCCAGGGGGTACTAGCACAGATACGCAGTATTTT	CASSLLPPGGTSTDTQYF
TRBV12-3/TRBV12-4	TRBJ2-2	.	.	TGTGCCAGCACTGGGTGGGGCCCGGACACCGGGGAGCTGTTTTTT	CASTGWGPDTGELFF
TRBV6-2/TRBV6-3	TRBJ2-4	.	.	TGTGCCAGCAACACCTTTAGGCCGTCGGCCAAAAACATTCAGTACTTC	CASNTFRPSAKNIQYF
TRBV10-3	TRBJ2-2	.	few	TGTGCCATCAGTGAGCCTGGACCCTACGCGAACACCGGGGAGCTGTTTTTT	CAISEPGPYANTGELFF
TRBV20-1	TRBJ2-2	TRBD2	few	TGCAGTGCCCCGACTAGCCCCGGGGAGCTGTTTTTT	CSAPTSPGELFF
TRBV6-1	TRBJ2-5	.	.	TGTGCCAGCAGTCCCGCCAGGGATGGAGAGACCCAGTACTTC	CASSPARDGETQYF
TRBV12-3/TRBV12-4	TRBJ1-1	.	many	TGTGCCAGTCGTTGGAGCAAGGGGGCTTTCTTT	CASRWSKGAFF
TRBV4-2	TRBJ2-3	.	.	TGTGCCAGCAGCCAAGCGGCAGGTGGGAGATTAGATACGCAGTATTTT	CASSQAAGGRLDTQYF
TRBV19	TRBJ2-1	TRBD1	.	TGTGCCAGTAGGCGAATACTCCGGGACAGGGCCAATGAGCAGTTCTTC	CASRRILRDRANEQFF
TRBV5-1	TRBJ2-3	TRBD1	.	TGCGCCAGTGGACAGGGGGCAACGGCGAGAGATACGCAGTATTTT	CASGQGATARDTQYF
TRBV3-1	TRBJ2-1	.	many	TGTGCCAGCAGCCAAGGGGTATTGGGGGGGGCCTTGGATGAGCAGTTCTTC	CASSQGVLGGALDEQFF
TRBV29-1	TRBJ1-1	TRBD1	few	TGCAGCTCCACCGGGACAGGGGGCGCAAACGCTGAAGCTTTCTTT	CSSTGTGGANAEAFF
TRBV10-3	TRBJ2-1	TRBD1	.	TGTGCCACCCAGCCAGGGGGCGATGAGCAGTTCTTC	CATQPGGDEQFF
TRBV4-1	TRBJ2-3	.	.	TGCGCCAGCAGCCTTCAGTGGGGAGATACGCAGTATTTT	CASSLQWGDTQYF
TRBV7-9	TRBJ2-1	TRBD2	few	TGTGCCAGCAGCAAACGGGGGGACGAGCGCGGCAATGAGCAGTTCTTC	CASSKRGDERGNEQFF
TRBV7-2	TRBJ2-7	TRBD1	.	TGTGCCAGCAGCTTCCCGGACAGGGGAAGGTTCGAGCAGTACTTC	CASSFPDRGRFEQYF
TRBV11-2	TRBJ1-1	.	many	TGTGCCAGCAGGCGGGGGCGGGGTGAAGCTTTCTTT	CASRRGRGEAFF
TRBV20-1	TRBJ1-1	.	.	TGCAGTACTTCAGGGATTCACTGGACTGAAGCTTTCTTT	CSTSGIHWTEAFF
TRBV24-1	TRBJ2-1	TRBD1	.	TGTGCCACCAGTGACCCGGACAGGCATGAGCAGTTCTTC	CATSDPDRHEQFF
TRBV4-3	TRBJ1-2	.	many	TGCGCCAGCAGCCAAGACGGCGGGGCCGTGAGGGGCTACACCTTC	CASSQDGGAVRGYTF
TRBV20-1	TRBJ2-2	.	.	TGCAGTGCTAGAGCCGACAGGCCCGGGGAGCTGTTTTTT	CSARADRPGELFF
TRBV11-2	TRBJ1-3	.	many	TGTGCCAGCAGCCTCGGAAACACCATATATTTT	CASSLGNTIYF
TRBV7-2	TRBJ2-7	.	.	TGTGCCAGCAGCCGGGGACCGCTCCCCTCCTACGAGCAGTACTTC	CASSRGPLPSYEQYF
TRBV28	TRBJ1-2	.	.	TGTGCCAGCAGTTTGCCTGGTTCCTATGGCTACACCTTC	CASSLPGSYGYTF
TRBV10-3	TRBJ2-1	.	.	TGTGCCATCGGGTTTCAGGGGCGCAATGAGCAGTTCTTC	CAIGFQGRNEQFF
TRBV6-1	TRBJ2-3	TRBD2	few	TGTGCCAGCGGTCCGGGACTAGTATCTGATACGCAGTATTTT	CASGPGLVSDTQYF
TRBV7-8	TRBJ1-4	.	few	TGTGCCAGCAGCTGGCCCCAGGATGAAAAACTGTTTTTT	CASSWPQDEKLFF
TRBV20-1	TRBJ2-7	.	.	TGCAGTGCTAGAGATCGAGGGAAGTACGAGCAGTACTTC	CSARDRGKYEQYF
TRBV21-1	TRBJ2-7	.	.	TGTGCCAGCAGCGGACTAGCGGGGGGAGATGTCACCTACGAGCAGTACTTC	CASSGLAGGDVTYEQYF
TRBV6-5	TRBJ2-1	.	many	TGTGCCAGCAGTTATTCCCGCGGAAATGAGCAGTTCTTC	CASSYSRGNEQFF
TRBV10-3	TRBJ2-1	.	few	TGTGCCATCAGTGAGAGCGACCAGGGTTCGTACTACAATGAGCAGTTCTTC	CAISESDQGSYYNEQFF